Each of the 5 T cell receptor beta chains below was sequenced from the same sample in a study of immune cell composition in non-small cell lung cancer. Clones were sequenced by immunoSEQ multiplex PCR, and TCRdb holds only the in-frame ones, with some missing. Among about 2,500 clones listed, over 60% were seen once. Sequences were obtained from lung tumor tissue. The receptors derive from a human donor with non-small cell lung cancer.

The chain couples TRBV5-1 to TRBJ1-6; D unclear. The CDR3 contains 15 residues. Per the germline V gene, CDR1 is SGHRS and CDR2 is YFSETQ. Trimming left V 0 bases short and J 8 bases short, with 12 bases between. The CDR3 DNA follows: TGCGCCAGCAGCTTGGCCGGGAGGACGGATTCACCCCTCCACTTT. Its translation is CASSLAGRTDSPLHF. The variable domain in full, with the rest retrieved from reference TRBV5-1 and TRBJ1-6, is KAGVTQTPRYLIKTRGQQVTLSCSPISGHRSVSWYQQTPGQGLQFLFEYFSETQRNKGNFPGRFSGRQFSNSRSEMNVSTLELGDSALYLCASSLAGRTDSPLHFGNGTRLTVT.

The chain employs TRBV28 and TRBJ1-1; 8 nucleotides agree with TRBD1. Looked up from germline, CDR1 is MDHEN and CDR2 is SYDVKM. Trimming removed 6 bases from V and 4 bases from J; junction bases left unmatched: 7. The CDR3 runs 14 residues. CDR3 DNA: TGTGCCAGCAGCCCGTCGGACAGGGCCACTGAAGCTTTCTTT. Translation gives CASSPSDRATEAFF.

The V call is TRBV18, the J call TRBJ2-1; 10 positions match TRBD1. Trimming cost V 4 bases and J 2 bases; bases outside gene matches: 5. CDR1 is KGHSH, CDR2 LQKENI, per germline. The length of the CDR3 is 16 residues. CDR3 loop: CASSRGQGGTYNEQFF. Here the CDR3 DNA reads TGTGCCAGCTCACGTGGACAGGGGGGCACCTACAATGAGCAGTTCTTC.

This clone is large by share. The chain couples TRBV6-1 to TRBJ2-2; no firm D call. CDR1 is MNHNS, CDR2 SASEGT, per germline. CDR3 length: 14 residues. V was trimmed by 3 bases and J by 2 bases, leaving 7 bases between them. The CDR3 DNA reads as TGTGCCAGCAGTGACCTAATAAACACCGGGGAGCTGTTTTTT. This encodes CASSDLINTGELFF.

This sequence joins TRBV29-1 and TRBJ2-2; TRBD1 matches at 7 bases. Per germline, CDR1 SQVTM and CDR2 ANQGSEA. Losses at the gene ends were 4 bases for V and 6 bases for J; bases not matched to a gene: 2. This CDR3 spans 12 amino acids. In nucleotides, the CDR3 is TGCAGCGTTGTAACAGGGGCCGGGGAGCTGTTTTTT. This sequence encodes CSVVTGAGELFF.